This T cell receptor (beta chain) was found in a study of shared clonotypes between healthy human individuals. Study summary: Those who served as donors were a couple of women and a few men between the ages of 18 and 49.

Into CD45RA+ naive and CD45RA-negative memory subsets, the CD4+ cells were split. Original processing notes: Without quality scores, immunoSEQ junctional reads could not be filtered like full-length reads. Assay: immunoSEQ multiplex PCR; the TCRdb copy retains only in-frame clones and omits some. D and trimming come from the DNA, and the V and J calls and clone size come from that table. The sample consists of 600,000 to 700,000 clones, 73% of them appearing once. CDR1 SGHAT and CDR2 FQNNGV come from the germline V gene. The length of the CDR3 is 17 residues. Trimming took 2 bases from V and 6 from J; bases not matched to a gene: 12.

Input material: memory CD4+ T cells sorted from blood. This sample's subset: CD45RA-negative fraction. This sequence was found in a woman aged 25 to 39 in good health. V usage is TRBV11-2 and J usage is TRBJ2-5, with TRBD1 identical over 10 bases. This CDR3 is CASSLQGQGYMRKTQYF. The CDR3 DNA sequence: TGTGCCAGCAGCTTACAGGGACAGGGGTACATGAGGAAGACCCAGTACTTC.